These 7 T cell receptor beta chains share one sample of origin, sequenced in a study of spatial heterogeneity in lung cancer. TCRdb called the 5' RACE reads again in MiXCR, with one record for every CDR3 protein. The repertoire holds roughly 120,000 distinct CDR3 sequences, with 10% to 15% as singletons. Regarding time point: blood at routine non-recurrence follow-up after resection. Unsorted whole RNA of tumor, nontumor lung or frozen PBMC was sequenced. The sample in question was PBMCs, obtained at follow-up. These receptors all come from a male donor with early-stage non-small cell lung cancer.

This clonotype was detected many times. The rearrangement links TRBV9 to TRBJ2-1; D uncertain. Germline V gene sequence: CDR1 SGDLS, CDR2 YYNGEE. The ends were cut back, 1 base at V and 6 bases at J, with 2 bases in the middle. This CDR3 has 11 amino acids. CDR3 sequence reads: CASSVSNEQFF. In DNA form, the CDR3 reads TGTGCCAGCAGCGTATCCAATGAGCAGTTCTTC.

This sequence joins TRBV9 and TRBJ2-7; D call uncertain. Germline V CDR1 and CDR2: SGDLS, YYNGEE. V gave up 1 base and J gave up 1 base, with 12 bases separating them. This CDR3 contains 15 residues. The CDR3 coding sequence is TGTGCCAGCAGCGTAAGCTTTAGTATGTCCTACGAGCAGTACTTC. Protein: CASSVSFSMSYEQYF.

Many counts were recorded for this clonotype. This rearrangement joins TRBV20-1 to TRBJ2-3; TRBD1 might be the D (5 bases). The V gene lost 1 base and the J gene lost 4 bases, with 12 bases spanning the gap. Germline V gives CDR1 DFQATT, CDR2 SNEGSKA (reference sequence). The CDR3 consists of 14 residues. The CDR3 DNA is TGCAGTGCTAGAGCGGATTCAGGGTCAGATACGCAGTATTTT. Amino acid sequence: CSARADSGSDTQYF.

The table lists this clonotype with many counts. The chain is built from TRBV7-8 and TRBJ1-5; 8 bases are shared with TRBD1. The CDR3 spans 16 residues. The V gene's germline CDR1 is SGHVS and CDR2 FQNEAQ. V shed 5 bases and J 6 bases; nucleotides not matched to a gene: 12. The CDR3 here is CASSPLAGQGRQPQHF. CDR3 in DNA: TGTGCCAGCAGCCCCCTGGCCGGACAGGGTCGTCAGCCCCAGCATTTT.

This clonotype was observed a handful of times. The V and J genes are TRBV20-1 and TRBJ1-5; no clear D gene. The CDR3 totals 16 residues. Germline V gives CDR1 DFQATT, CDR2 SNEGSKA (reference sequence). V was shortened by 4 bases and J by 0 bases, with 16 bases between the two germline ends. CDR3 in DNA: TGCAGTGCTATAGGACGCCTTACTTATAGCAATCAGCCCCAGCATTTT. Translating it yields CSAIGRLTYSNQPQHF.

The chain carries TRBV20-1 and TRBJ2-1; D not resolved. V dropped 5 bases and J dropped 7 bases, with 6 bases sitting between them. Germline V gene data show CDR1 as DFQATT and CDR2 as SNEGSKA (reference sequence). The CDR3 length is 10 residues. The CDR3: CSADANEQFF. The CDR3 bases are TGCAGTGCTGATGCGAATGAGCAGTTCTTC.

This clonotype has a count of ten or more. The chain combines TRBV29-1 with TRBJ2-5, with D perhaps matching TRBD1 (6 bases). V was cut by 0 bases and J by 1 base, with 18 bases left in between. This CDR3 has 17 residues. Per the germline V gene, CDR1 is SQVTM and CDR2 is ANQGSEA. CDR3 region: CSVEEQRAGASQETQYF. The DNA for the CDR3 is TGCAGCGTTGAAGAGCAAAGAGCAGGGGCAAGCCAAGAGACCCAGTACTTC.